The 25 T cell receptor beta chains below all came from one sample that was sequenced in a study of blood T cell repertoires in COVID-19. Clones were sequenced by immunoSEQ multiplex PCR, and TCRdb holds only the in-frame ones, with some missing. Counted here are about 120,000 clones, around 88% occurring once; the ten biggest clones make up about 0.9%. Specimen: peripheral blood. The receptors here all came from a woman aged 50 to 60 with active or convalescent COVID-19.

This sequence joins TRBV7-2 and TRBJ2-1; no definite D call. The V end lost 0 bases, the J end lost 6 bases, and 6 bases lay between the germline ends. The CDR3 length is 13 residues. Germline CDR1 SGHTA, CDR2 FQGNSA. In DNA form, the CDR3 reads TGTGCCAGCAGCTTAGCCGTCAGCAATGAGCAGTTCTTC. The encoded protein is CASSLAVSNEQFF.

The chain couples TRBV19 to TRBJ1-5; 8 bases are shared with TRBD1. V trimming: 6 bases; J trimming: 4 bases; junction bases outside the gene matches: 2. Germline V gene data show CDR1 as LNHDA and CDR2 as SQIVND (reference sequence). This CDR3 is 13 amino acids long. The CDR3 sequence: CASSYRGNQPQHF. The CDR3 bases are TGTGCCAGTAGCTACAGGGGGAATCAGCCCCAGCATTTT.

V usage is TRBV4-3 and J usage is TRBJ1-2; 9 bases line up with TRBD1. This CDR3 is built from 18 residues. CDR1 is LGHNA and CDR2 is YSLEER in the germline V gene. V was pared by 3 bases and J by 4 bases, with 15 bases of the junction left unmatched. The CDR3: CASSQGIPGQGPSYGYTF. DNA for the CDR3: TGCGCCAGCAGCCAGGGTATTCCGGGACAGGGACCAAGCTATGGCTACACCTTC.

The chain uses TRBV10-3 and TRBJ1-1, with D possibly being TRBD1 (6 bases). The CDR3 has 13 residues. Germline-derived CDR1 and CDR2 are ENHRY and SYGVKD. The germline V and J ends were trimmed by 11 bases and 3 bases, with 16 bases remaining between them. Written as DNA, the CDR3 is TGTGCCTCCAGGGGATGGGGGCACACTGAAGCTTTCTTT. It codes for CASRGWGHTEAFF.

V gene TRBV21-1 combines with J gene TRBJ1-3. TRBV21-1 is shown as a pseudogene. CDR3 length: 13 amino acids. This chain's CDR3 is CASSRGAGNTIYF. DNA of the CDR3: TGTGCCAGCAGCCGAGGCGCTGGAAACACCATATATTTT.

V gene TRBV10-2 combines with J gene TRBJ2-3; weak D call: TRBD1 (5 bases). The V and J ends lost 3 bases and 7 bases respectively, with 14 bases between them. The CDR3 has 14 residues. The germline CDR1 and CDR2 sequences are WSHSY and SAAADI. This chain's CDR3 is CASSERGLTNTQYF. CDR3 bases: TGCGCCAGCAGTGAAAGGGGCCTAACGAATACGCAGTATTTT.

The rearrangement uses TRBV7-9 and TRBJ2-7, with a tentative D call TRBD2 (5 bases). This CDR3 is 14 amino acids long. Trimming took off 5 bases at V and 3 bases at J, with 14 bases between the two ends. In germline, CDR1 is SEHNR, CDR2 FQNEAQ (reference sequence). CDR3 region: CASSPSTEGYEQYF. The CDR3 region has the DNA TGTGCCAGCAGCCCCTCGACTGAGGGCTACGAGCAGTACTTC.

J is TRBJ2-7 and V is TRBV6-6, with D tentatively TRBD2 (5 bases). V was pared by 5 bases and J by 2 bases, with 7 bases between. Per the germline V gene, CDR1 is MNHNY and CDR2 is SVGAGI (reference sequence). The CDR3 loop spans 12 amino acids. For the CDR3, the DNA is TGTGCCAGCAGTGAGAGGGCCTACGAGCAGTACTTC. Its protein product is CASSERAYEQYF.

This clone turned up a few times. The chain joins TRBV4-2 to TRBJ1-1; weak D call: TRBD1 (6 bases). Trimming removed 1 base from V and 3 bases from J, with 12 bases in between. The CDR3 extends over 15 amino acids. Germline CDR1 reads LGHNA; CDR2 reads YNFKEQ. CDR3 in amino acids: CASSQGDTRDTEAFF. CDR3 sequence (DNA): TGTGCCAGCAGCCAAGGGGACACGAGGGACACTGAAGCTTTCTTT.

This chain connects TRBV6-5 to TRBJ2-5, with D possibly being TRBD1 (5 bases). This CDR3 has 12 residues. CDR1 and CDR2 from the germline V gene are MNHEY and SVGAGI. V shed 6 bases and J shed 4 bases, with 9 bases lying between them. CDR3 DNA sequence: TGTGCCAGCAGCCCAAGGGGAGAGACCCAGTACTTC. Translated, it gives CASSPRGETQYF.

J is TRBJ2-7 and V is TRBV18; 12 bases fit TRBD2. Germline CDR1 KGHSH, CDR2 LQKENI. V was clipped by 1 base and J by 4 bases; unmatched bases: 11. This CDR3 comprises 18 residues. CDR3 loop: CASSPRASGRATGYEQYF. The CDR3 nucleotides are TGTGCCAGCTCACCACGGGCTAGCGGGAGGGCCACGGGTTACGAGCAGTACTTC. The entire variable domain, with the rest obtained from reference TRBV18 and TRBJ2-7, is as follows: NAGVMQNPRHLVRRRGQEARLRCSPMKGHSHVYWYRQLPEEGLKFMVYLQKENIIDESGMPKERFSAEFPKEGPSILRIQQVVRGDSAAYFCASSPRASGRATGYEQYFGPGTRLTVT.

V usage is TRBV4-3 and J usage is TRBJ2-7; 8 nucleotides line up with TRBD1. The V and J ends lost 3 bases and 7 bases, in that order; junction bases with no gene match: 8. CDR3 length: 14 residues. Germline values: CDR1 LGHNA, CDR2 YSLEER. The CDR3 coding sequence is TGCGCCAGCAGCCAGCGGACAGGGTCGGGAGAGCAGTACTTC. It codes for CASSQRTGSGEQYF.

This clone was observed once. The V and J genes are TRBV13 and TRBJ2-7; TRBD1 aligns across 7 bases. Trimming at V came to 2 bases and at J to 4 bases, leaving 5 bases not matched to a gene. The CDR3 runs 14 residues. The germline gives CDR1 PRHDT, CDR2 FYEKMQ (reference sequence). The DNA for the CDR3 is TGTGCCAGCAGCTTAAGAGGCAGGGGGTACGAGCAGTACTTC. Translated: CASSLRGRGYEQYF.

CDR3 nucleotides: TGCGCCAGCAGCCAAGAGACATCAGAGTACTTC. Translated, it gives CASSQETSEYF. V gene TRBV4-1 combines with J gene TRBJ2-7; D is undetermined. From germline, CDR1 is MGHRA and CDR2 YSYEKL. Trimming took off 0 bases at V and 11 bases at J, with 8 bases between the two ends. CDR3 length equals 11 residues.

The chain links TRBV2 to TRBJ2-3, with 7 bases fitting TRBD2. This CDR3 is built from 14 residues. The germline gives CDR1 SNHLY, CDR2 FYNNEI. V was pared by 6 bases and J by 8 bases, with 11 bases of the junction left unmatched. The CDR3 DNA follows: TGTGCCAGCAGCCTGGGGGGGTTTAGTGTTACGCAGTATTTT. Its protein product is CASSLGGFSVTQYF.

V usage is TRBV6-5 and J usage is TRBJ1-2; TRBD1 might be the D (6 bases). This CDR3 has 13 amino acids. Germline CDR1 reads MNHEY; CDR2 reads SVGAGI. With 5 bases removed from V and 8 bases from J, the gap between germline ends came to 15 bases. The CDR3 is CASSPTGSWGYTF. CDR3 nucleotides: TGTGCCAGCAGTCCTACAGGGTCCTGGGGCTACACCTTC.

This sequence joins TRBV7-6 and TRBJ2-2; TRBD1 might be the D (5 bases). Trimming removed 4 bases from V and 0 bases from J, with 12 bases in between. From germline, CDR1 is SGHVS and CDR2 FNYEAQ. The CDR3 has 16 amino acids. CDR3 DNA sequence: TGTGCCAGCAGCTCCGGCAGGGAATCGAACACCGGGGAGCTGTTTTTT. Amino acids: CASSSGRESNTGELFF.

The genes are TRBV28 and TRBJ1-4; D is undetermined. V lost 3 bases and J 3 bases, leaving 11 bases between the germline ends. Per germline, CDR1 MDHEN and CDR2 SYDVKM. The CDR3 consists of 15 residues. CDR3 residues: CASSFRQDSNEKLFF. The CDR3 DNA reads as TGTGCCAGCAGTTTCCGACAAGATTCTAATGAAAAACTGTTTTTT.

V and J are TRBV7-6 and TRBJ2-7; D is perhaps TRBD1 (6 bases). The CDR3 length is 14 residues. CDR1 is SGHVS, CDR2 FNYEAQ, per germline. The V gene lost 5 bases and the J gene lost 0 bases, with 11 bases spanning the gap. CDR3 nucleotides: TGTGCCAGCAGCGGGAACAGGGACTCCTACGAGCAGTACTTC. Residues: CASSGNRDSYEQYF.

This clone has a single count. This sequence joins TRBV7-9 and TRBJ1-3, with 7 positions matching TRBD1. CDR1 is SEHNR and CDR2 is FQNEAQ in the germline V gene (reference sequence). This CDR3 contains 17 residues. Unmatched junction bases numbered 14, after V lost 5 bases and J lost 4 bases. The CDR3 protein is CASSLTFLRGRGNTIYF. The CDR3 DNA sequence: TGTGCCAGCAGCCTCACTTTCCTAAGGGGGCGAGGAAACACCATATATTTT.

CDR3: CASSQERGAGYGYTF. The CDR3 DNA follows: TGTGCCAGCAGCCAAGAGCGGGGGGCGGGCTATGGCTACACCTTC. The V gene is TRBV14, the J gene TRBJ1-2, with D possibly being TRBD1 (6 bases). Germline assignment: CDR1 SGHDN and CDR2 FVKESK. The CDR3 is 15 amino acids. Trimming pared 0 bases from V and 4 bases from J, leaving 12 bases between.

This clone appeared a single time. The rearrangement uses TRBV10-3 and TRBJ2-3; TRBD1 aligns across 10 bases. The CDR3 length is 16 residues. Germline trimming cut 0 bases from V and 3 bases from J; bases unmatched to any gene: 3. Germline V gene lookup returns CDR1 ENHRY and CDR2 SYGVKD. CDR3 region: CAISESWTGGTDTQYF. The DNA for the CDR3 is TGTGCCATCAGTGAGTCGTGGACAGGGGGAACAGATACGCAGTATTTT.

The chain couples TRBV12-3 or TRBV12-4 to TRBJ2-3; 8 nucleotides line up with TRBD1. The CDR3 spans 12 residues. Losses at the gene ends were 6 bases for V and 5 bases for J; bases not matched to a gene: 1. The CDR3 nucleotides are TGTGCCAGCAGGACAGGGGAAGATACGCAGTATTTT. Its protein is CASRTGEDTQYF.

This chain uses TRBV30 with TRBJ1-3; possible D gene TRBD1, 5 bases. V gave up 5 bases and J gave up 7 bases, with 21 bases separating them. Germline loops: CDR1 GTSNPN, CDR2 SVGIG (reference sequence). The CDR3 loop spans 15 amino acids. As DNA, the CDR3 is TGTGCCTGGGACGGAAGCACAGGCGGCCGGAACACCATATATTTT. It codes for CAWDGSTGGRNTIYF. The full variable domain, with the rest looked up from reference TRBV30 and TRBJ1-3, is SQTIHQWPATLVQPVGSPLSLECTVEGTSNPNLYWYRQAAGRGLQLLFYSVGIGQISSEVPQNLSASRPQDRQFILSSKKLLLSDSGFYLCAWDGSTGGRNTIYFGEGSWLTVV.

The genes are TRBV30 and TRBJ1-2, with D possibly being TRBD1 (5 bases). This CDR3 comprises 13 residues. Trimming left V 4 bases short and J 4 bases short, with 13 bases between. The germline V gene encodes CDR1 GTSNPN and CDR2 SVGIG (reference sequence). The CDR3 region has the DNA TGTGCCTGGACCCCAGCGGGGGGCTATGGCTACACCTTC. It codes for CAWTPAGGYGYTF.